Each of the 30 T cell receptor beta chains below was sequenced from the same sample in a study of beta chain features in type 1 diabetes. Overall study results and limits: Shorter TCRB CDR3s, moderately but significantly so, marked every one of the four CD4+ subsets in Type 1 diabetes patients.

Antigens for these TCRs are unknown. The isolated RNA, all of it, was reverse transcribed, so expressed TCRB transcripts were what got sequenced. Assay: immunoSEQ multiplex PCR; the TCRdb copy retains only in-frame clones and omits some. The table shows fewer than 300,000 clones, with 11% occurring only once. Sequencing used naive CD4+ T cells from blood. These receptors were taken from a man aged 25-40 years with type 1 diabetes.

This clone was seen more than once but under ten times. The J gene is TRBJ1-3, the V gene TRBV25-1; no clear D gene. Trimming pared 1 base from V and 8 bases from J, leaving 9 bases between. The germline V gene has CDR1 MGHDK and CDR2 SYGVNS. The CDR3 length is 13 residues. DNA of the CDR3: TGTGCCAGCAGTGAATCGGGTTCGCACACCATATATTTT. The encoded protein is CASSESGSHTIYF.

This clone was seen a few times. The rearrangement uses TRBV11-1 and TRBJ2-1; tentative D call: TRBD1 (5 bases). The CDR3 extends over 13 amino acids. Deletions cut 2 bases from V and 6 bases from J, with 8 bases between. The germline V gene has CDR1 SGHAT and CDR2 FQDESV (reference sequence). CDR3 nucleotide sequence: TGTGCCAGCAGCTTAATAGACAGCAATGAGCAGTTCTTC. Amino acid sequence: CASSLIDSNEQFF.

This clone came up a few times. V and J are TRBV6-5 and TRBJ1-4; the match to TRBD1 covers 11 bases. Germline CDR1 MNHEY, CDR2 SVGAGI. CDR3 length: 13 amino acids. Trimming at V came to 3 bases and at J to 11 bases, leaving 2 bases not matched to a gene. The CDR3 spells CASSYGTGGKLFF. The CDR3 bases are TGTGCCAGCAGTTATGGGACAGGGGGGAAACTGTTTTTT.

This clone came up a few times. The rearrangement links TRBV27 to TRBJ2-7; tentative D call: TRBD1 (6 bases). V was shortened by 5 bases and J by 2 bases, with 19 bases between the two germline ends. CDR3 length equals 16 residues. The germline V gene encodes CDR1 MNHEY and CDR2 SMNVEV (reference sequence). DNA for the CDR3: TGTGCCAGCAGTCTACGGACTCCGGGACAAGCCTACGAGCAGTACTTC. This translates into CASSLRTPGQAYEQYF.

The chain links TRBV7-8 to TRBJ2-3, with D hard to call. CDR1 and CDR2 (germline): SGHVS, FQNEAQ. Trimming left V 4 bases short and J 1 base short, with 9 bases between. The CDR3 runs 14 residues. The CDR3 nucleotides are TGTGCCAGCAGCTCAAGAGTGGGCACAGATACGCAGTATTTT. Protein: CASSSRVGTDTQYF. The whole variable domain, remainder taken from reference TRBV7-8 and TRBJ2-3, is GAGVSQSPRYKVAKRGQDVALRCDPISGHVSLFWYQQALGQGPEFLTYFQNEAQLDKSGLPSDRFFAERPEGSVSTLKIQRTQQEDSAVYLCASSSRVGTDTQYFGPGTRLTVL.

The chain uses TRBV11-1 and TRBJ1-1, with D tentatively TRBD1 (5 bases). The CDR3 runs 14 residues. V lost 5 bases, J lost 2 bases, and 12 bases lay in between. The V gene's germline CDR1 is SGHAT and CDR2 FQDESV (reference sequence). The CDR3 DNA is TGTGCCAGCAGCCCCGACAGAAGAAACACTGAAGCTTTCTTT. Its translation is CASSPDRRNTEAFF.

There are a few counts of this clone. The V gene is TRBV27, the J gene TRBJ2-3, with TRBD2 matching 10 bases. In germline, CDR1 is MNHEY, CDR2 SMNVEV (reference sequence). Unmatched junction bases numbered 9, after V lost 8 bases and J lost 4 bases. The CDR3 is 15 amino acids. CDR3: CASLNLAGGSDTQYF. DNA for the CDR3: TGTGCCAGCTTGAATTTAGCGGGGGGATCAGATACGCAGTATTTT.

This clone was counted between two and nine times. The V gene is TRBV4-1, the J gene TRBJ1-2; 12 bases are shared with TRBD1. The CDR3 is made up of 14 amino acids. Germline CDR1 MGHRA, CDR2 YSYEKL. The junction had 4 bases not matched to a gene; V was cut back by 4 bases and J by 7 bases. The CDR3 DNA sequence: TGCGCCAGCAGCCCCGGGACAGGGGGCTTTGGCTACACCTTC. Translation: CASSPGTGGFGYTF.

This clone was seen a few times. This sequence joins TRBV12-2 and TRBJ1-2; the table's D call, TRBD1, was not checked against the DNA. TRBV12-2 is a documented pseudogene. The CDR3 extends over 15 amino acids. The CDR3 DNA is TGTGCAAGTCGCTTTACCGGGACAGCCTGGTGGGGCTACACCTTC. Translating it yields CASRFTGTAWWGYTF.

DNA for the CDR3: TGTGCCAGCAGTGGCCAGGGGTCCCAAAACATTCAGTACTTC. Its translation is CASSGQGSQNIQYF. The rearrangement links TRBV6-6 to TRBJ2-4; D might be TRBD1 (6 bases). Germline-derived CDR1 and CDR2 are MNHNY and SVGAGI (reference sequence). The ends were cut back, 5 bases at V and 5 bases at J, with 13 bases in the middle. The CDR3 is 14 residues long.

The rearrangement joins TRBV29-1 to TRBJ1-2; TRBD1 aligns across 7 bases. Looked up from germline, CDR1 is SQVTM and CDR2 is ANQGSEA. This CDR3 is built from 12 residues. Trimming cost V 6 bases and J 8 bases; bases outside gene matches: 9. The CDR3 loop reads CSVGDREKGYTF. In DNA, the CDR3 is TGCAGCGTCGGCGACAGGGAAAAGGGCTACACCTTC.

This chain connects TRBV11-2 to TRBJ2-7; 10 bases agree with TRBD1. J lost 0 bases, V lost 1 base, and 6 bases had no gene match. The CDR3 contains 17 residues. Germline CDR1 and CDR2: SGHAT and FQNNGV. The CDR3 region has the DNA TGTGCCAGCAGCTTAGGCCCGGGACAGGGGAGCTCCTACGAGCAGTACTTC. Translated: CASSLGPGQGSSYEQYF.

This clone was seen a handful of times. This chain connects TRBV5-1 to TRBJ2-3, with 14 bases fitting TRBD2. With 4 bases clipped from V and 0 bases from J, the junction kept 7 bases outside the gene matches. Looked up from germline, CDR1 is SGHRS and CDR2 is YFSETQ. CDR3 size: 18 residues. Here the CDR3 DNA reads TGCGCCAGCAGCCTCGGGACTAGCGGGGGCCTTAGCACAGATACGCAGTATTTT. Its protein is CASSLGTSGGLSTDTQYF.

V is TRBV4-1 and J is TRBJ2-7; unclear D gene. CDR1 is MGHRA, CDR2 YSYEKL, per germline. Between the trimmed V and J ends, which lost 0 bases and 3 bases, there was a span of 12 bases. The CDR3 contains 15 residues. CDR3 residues: CASSQDLTEYYEQYF. The CDR3 DNA reads TGCGCCAGCAGCCAAGATTTAACAGAGTACTACGAGCAGTACTTC.

This clone was recorded a few times. V usage is TRBV11-2 and J usage is TRBJ2-7, with 8 positions matching TRBD2. This CDR3 has 12 residues. V lost 5 bases to trimming and J lost 6 bases; unmatched junction nucleotides: 3. Germline loops: CDR1 SGHAT, CDR2 FQNNGV. For the CDR3, the DNA is TGTGCCAGCAGCCCCCGGGAGGGCGAGCAGTACTTC. It codes for CASSPREGEQYF.

This clone was seen only a few times. The DNA of the CDR3 is TGTGCCAGCAGCACAGCGGGGGGGCAGGAGACCCAGTACTTC. Protein: CASSTAGGQETQYF. V gene TRBV5-4 combines with J gene TRBJ2-5, with 10 bases identical to TRBD2. Germline CDR1 and CDR2: SGHNT and YYREEE (reference sequence). Trimming cost V 4 bases and J 5 bases; bases outside gene matches: 5. This CDR3 region has 14 residues.

Only a few counts were recorded for this clone. The rearrangement uses TRBV9 and TRBJ2-3, with 9 bases that match TRBD2. There are 16 residues in the CDR3. Germline lookup yields CDR1 SGDLS and CDR2 YYNGEE. V lost 0 bases, J lost 2 bases, and 4 bases stayed unmatched. The CDR3 DNA sequence: TGTGCCAGCAGCGTAGCTGGCGGGGGGGCCACAGATACGCAGTATTTT. Amino acid sequence: CASSVAGGGATDTQYF.

The CDR3 DNA sequence: TGCGCCAGCAGAACCCTACAGGGGGCAGGTGAAGCTTTCTTT. Amino acid sequence: CASRTLQGAGEAFF. The V gene is TRBV5-1, the J gene TRBJ1-1; TRBD1 agrees at 9 bases. The CDR3 runs 14 residues. The ends lost 5 bases at V and 7 bases at J; junction bases unmatched: 9. Germline V CDR1 and CDR2: SGHRS, YFSETQ.

This clone was counted a few times. The V call is TRBV19, the J call TRBJ2-1; TRBD1 agrees at 7 bases. The germline V gene encodes CDR1 LNHDA and CDR2 SQIVND (reference sequence). The CDR3 runs 14 residues. Unmatched junction bases numbered 10, after V lost 7 bases and J lost 7 bases. The CDR3 sequence: CASTKDRVSNEQFF. The CDR3 DNA follows: TGTGCCAGTACCAAAGACAGGGTCTCGAATGAGCAGTTCTTC.

A few counts support this clone. The V gene is TRBV9, the J gene TRBJ2-5; tentative D call: TRBD2 (6 bases). V was cut by 4 bases and J by 1 base, with 14 bases left in between. From germline, CDR1 is SGDLS and CDR2 YYNGEE. This CDR3 region has 15 residues. CDR3 sequence reads: CASSSAGSFQETQYF. In DNA, the CDR3 is TGTGCCAGCAGCAGCGCGGGGAGCTTCCAAGAGACCCAGTACTTC.

Only a few counts were recorded for this clone. The chain has TRBV6-6 and TRBJ2-7; TRBD1 might be the D (5 bases). The CDR3 runs to 13 residues. V dropped 4 bases and J dropped 5 bases, with 12 bases sitting between them. The germline CDR1 and CDR2 sequences are MNHNY and SVGAGI (reference sequence). In DNA form, the CDR3 reads TGTGCCAGCAGTTCCAGGGTGTTGCACGAGCAGTACTTC. This encodes CASSSRVLHEQYF.

This clone came up a few times. V usage is TRBV30 and J usage is TRBJ2-3; no reliable D call. The CDR3 extends over 12 amino acids. Germline CDR1 reads GTSNPN; CDR2 reads SVGIG (reference sequence). Trimming cost V 1 base and J 5 bases, with 7 bases left between them. CDR3 in amino acids: CAWSDGGDTQYF. The CDR3 DNA is TGTGCCTGGAGTGACGGCGGAGATACGCAGTATTTT.

CDR3 nucleotides: TGTGCCAGCAGTTTAGCGCGGTCCGTCGAGCAGTACTTC. Protein sequence: CASSLARSVEQYF. The J gene is TRBJ2-7, the V gene TRBV28; D is unresolved. The CDR3 length is 13 residues. Germline V gene lookup returns CDR1 MDHEN and CDR2 SYDVKM. V lost 2 bases and J lost 6, with 11 bases in between.

This clone was counted a few times. The chain combines TRBV5-4 with TRBJ2-5, with 9 bases that match TRBD2. This CDR3 is 15 amino acids long. Germline-derived CDR1 and CDR2 are SGHNT and YYREEE (reference sequence). The V segment lost 0 bases and the J segment 5 bases; nucleotides outside the gene matches: 5. In nucleotides, the CDR3 is TGTGCCAGCAGCTTGGGAGCGGGGGGCCGGGAGACCCAGTACTTC. Its protein is CASSLGAGGRETQYF.

The chain combines TRBV5-6 with TRBJ2-3, with a tentative D call TRBD2 (7 bases). V was clipped by 1 base and J by 1 base, with 10 bases between them. CDR3 length equals 15 residues. The V gene's germline CDR1 is SGHDT and CDR2 YYEEEE. CDR3 region: CASSLIGGRTDTQYF. DNA for the CDR3: TGTGCCAGCAGCTTGATCGGGGGGCGCACAGATACGCAGTATTTT.

This rearrangement joins TRBV5-1 to TRBJ2-5; 8 bases fit TRBD2. Germline assignment: CDR1 SGHRS and CDR2 YFSETQ. The ends lost 4 bases at V and 5 bases at J; junction bases unmatched: 7. The CDR3 covers 14 residues. The CDR3: CASSPSPGGETQYF. The CDR3 DNA follows: TGCGCCAGCAGCCCCTCGCCGGGGGGGGAGACCCAGTACTTC.

The rearrangement joins TRBV2 to TRBJ1-1, with unresolved D. The CDR3 extends over 12 amino acids. CDR1 and CDR2 from the germline V gene are SNHLY and FYNNEI. Trimming left V 2 bases short and J 10 bases short, with 11 bases between. CDR3 bases: TGTGCCAGCAGTGAATGGCCCCCACGAGCTTTCTTT. It is translated as CASSEWPPRAFF.

The chain uses TRBV2 and TRBJ1-5; TRBD1 aligns across 8 bases. The junction had 3 bases not matched to a gene; V was cut back by 6 bases and J by 5 bases. The length of the CDR3 is 13 residues. Per germline, CDR1 SNHLY and CDR2 FYNNEI. CDR3 DNA: TGTGCCAGCAGCAGGGGGCAAGATCAGCCCCAGCATTTT. Translation gives CASSRGQDQPQHF.

This clone was counted a few times. CDR3 DNA: TGCGGGTCTAGAAGCCCGGACACTGAAGCTTTCTTT. It codes for CGSRSPDTEAFF. This rearrangement joins TRBV4-3 to TRBJ1-1; unclear D gene. The CDR3 has 12 amino acids. CDR1 is LGHNA, CDR2 YSLEER, per germline.

This sequence joins TRBV9 and TRBJ1-1; a possible D gene is TRBD1 (5 bases). CDR3 size: 12 residues. The V end lost 1 base, the J end lost 7 bases, and 8 bases lay between the germline ends. Germline V gene data show CDR1 as SGDLS and CDR2 as YYNGEE. CDR3 DNA sequence: TGTGCCAGCAGCGTAATAAGGGGTGAAGCTTTCTTT. Its translation is CASSVIRGEAFF. The full variable domain, its missing parts supplied by reference TRBV9 and TRBJ1-1, is DSGVTQTPKHLITATGQRVTLRCSPRSGDLSVYWYQQSLDQGLQFLIQYYNGEERAKGNILERFSAQQFPDLHSELNLSSLELGDSALYFCASSVIRGEAFFGQGTRLTVV.